The 8 T cell receptor beta chains reported below all come from one sample, sequenced in a study of CD8 T cells in ankylosing spondylitis. No antigens are known for them. Overall study findings and caveats: Several highly homologous variants formed a TCR beta motif that appeared characteristic of ankylosing spondylitis blood.

TCRdb passed the 5' RACE reads through MiXCR, listing each CDR3 protein once. The sample consists of more than 600,000 distinct CDR3 sequences, under 20% of them appearing once. Sequenced: blood, either unsorted or a sorted T cell fraction (not recorded which). The source is a male donor with ankylosing spondylitis.

This clonotype occurred a few times. The chain joins TRBV6-1 to TRBJ2-2; tentatively, D is TRBD2 (5 bases). Germline assignment: CDR1 MNHNS and CDR2 SASEGT. The CDR3 is made up of 15 amino acids. V lost 8 bases and J 0 bases, leaving 13 bases between the germline ends. CDR3: CASRSRGTNTGELFF. Here the CDR3 DNA reads TGTGCCAGCCGCTCCCGGGGTACGAACACCGGGGAGCTGTTTTTT.

In this sample, this clonotype turned up a few times. The CDR3 here is CASSVTSARGSYGYTF. DNA of the CDR3: TGTGCCAGCAGCGTAACTTCAGCGAGGGGTTCCTATGGCTACACCTTC. The J gene is TRBJ1-2, the V gene TRBV9; possible D gene TRBD1, 5 bases. Deletions cut 1 base from V and 4 bases from J, with 17 bases between. In germline, CDR1 is SGDLS, CDR2 YYNGEE. The CDR3 has 16 amino acids.

Only a few counts were recorded for this clonotype. V and J are TRBV4-3 and TRBJ2-7, with D tentatively TRBD2 (6 bases). The germline V gene encodes CDR1 LGHNA and CDR2 YSLEER. The CDR3 sequence is 15 residues long. The V end was cut by 2 bases, the J end by 6 bases, with 17 bases between. CDR3 sequence (DNA): TGCGCCAGCAGCCAACGCGGGACTGGGGTCCCCGAGCAGTACTTC. It codes for CASSQRGTGVPEQYF.

This clonotype has more than one count but fewer than ten. The genes are TRBV12-3 or TRBV12-4 and TRBJ2-3; tentatively, D is TRBD1 (6 bases). CDR3 length: 14 amino acids. The ends were cut back, 4 bases at V and 6 bases at J, with 14 bases in the middle. The CDR3 bases are TGTGCCAGCAGTTCACGACAGGCCATGGATACGCAGTATTTT. This sequence encodes CASSSRQAMDTQYF.

This clonotype turned up a few times. The chain links TRBV19 to TRBJ2-1; D remains ambiguous. V lost 4 bases, J lost 8 bases, and 6 bases lay in between. The CDR3 has 11 amino acids. Looked up from germline, CDR1 is LNHDA and CDR2 is SQIVND (reference sequence). The CDR3 protein is CASSTGYEQFF. CDR3 DNA sequence: TGTGCCAGTAGTACAGGCTATGAGCAGTTCTTC.

The chain is built from TRBV5-1 and TRBJ2-7, with D possibly being TRBD1 (6 bases). The V end lost 0 bases, the J end lost 2 bases, and 12 bases lay between the germline ends. The CDR3 contains 15 residues. CDR1 and CDR2 (germline): SGHRS, YFSETQ. This CDR3 reads CASSLGTAITYEQYF. The CDR3 coding sequence is TGCGCCAGCAGCTTGGGGACAGCCATTACCTACGAGCAGTACTTC.

V gene TRBV7-2 combines with J gene TRBJ2-1; perhaps TRBD1 as D (6 bases). Trimming stripped 5 bases from V and 7 bases from J, with 15 bases between. The germline gives CDR1 SGHTA, CDR2 FQGNSA. This CDR3 is 14 amino acids long. The CDR3 loop is CASSNYRVENEQFF. The CDR3 bases are TGTGCCAGCAGCAACTACAGGGTAGAGAATGAGCAGTTCTTC.

The chain recombines TRBV5-1 with TRBJ2-5; D is unresolved. The V gene lost 4 bases and the J gene lost 7 bases, with 8 bases spanning the gap. CDR3 length: 11 amino acids. CDR1 is SGHRS and CDR2 is YFSETQ in the germline V gene. The CDR3 region is CASSLGRTQYF. Written as DNA, the CDR3 is TGCGCCAGCAGCCTGGGAAGGACCCAGTACTTC. Supplemented by reference TRBV5-1 and TRBJ2-5, the full variable domain reads KAGVTQTPRYLIKTRGQQVTLSCSPISGHRSVSWYQQTPGQGLQFLFEYFSETQRNKGNFPGRFSGRQFSNSRSEMNVSTLELGDSALYLCASSLGRTQYFGPGTRLLVL.